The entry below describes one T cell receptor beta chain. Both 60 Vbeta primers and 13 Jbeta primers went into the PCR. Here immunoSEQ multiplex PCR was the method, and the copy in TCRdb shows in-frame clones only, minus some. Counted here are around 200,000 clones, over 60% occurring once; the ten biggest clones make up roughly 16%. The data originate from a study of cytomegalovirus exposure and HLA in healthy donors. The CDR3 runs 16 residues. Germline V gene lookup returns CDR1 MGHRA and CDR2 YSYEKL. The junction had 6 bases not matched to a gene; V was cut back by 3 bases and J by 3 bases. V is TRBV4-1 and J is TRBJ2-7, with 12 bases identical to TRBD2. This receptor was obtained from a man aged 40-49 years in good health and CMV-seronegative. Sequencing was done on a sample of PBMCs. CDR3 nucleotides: TGCGCCAGCAGCCACCTAGCGGGAGGGCCTCGCTACGAGCAGTACTTC. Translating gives CASSHLAGGPRYEQYF.